The rows below give T cell receptor beta chains drawn from one sample of a study of blood T cell repertoires in COVID-19. The protocol was immunoSEQ multiplex PCR, while the TCRdb copy is restricted to in-frame clones and leaves out a portion. Here the sample spans 350,000 or so clones, roughly 90% being singletons. The sample was PBMCs or T cells enriched from blood (not recorded which). These receptors were taken from a woman in her twenties or thirties who had recovered from COVID-19. The CDR3 runs from the conserved cysteine through the conserved F or W. The order of the fields is V gene, D gene, clone size, J gene, CDR3 protein, CDR3 DNA. A D gene is named only where the DNA matches it firmly. Expanded clones get a size class; other rows say once, few or many, or leave the size out.

v_gene: TRBV7-9; d_gene: NA; abundance: NA; j_gene: TRBJ1-1; CDR3aa: CASSLGTANTEAFF; CDR3nt: TGTGCCAGCAGCTTAGGGACAGCGAACACTGAAGCTTTCTTT
v_gene: TRBV30; d_gene: NA; abundance: NA; j_gene: TRBJ1-2; CDR3aa: CAWSVRGVGGYTF; CDR3nt: TGTGCCTGGAGTGTACGGGGGGTCGGTGGCTACACCTTC
v_gene: TRBV18; d_gene: NA; abundance: NA; j_gene: TRBJ2-3; CDR3aa: CASSPYSQGADTQYF; CDR3nt: TGTGCCAGCTCACCCTACTCACAGGGCGCAGATACGCAGTATTTT
v_gene: TRBV28; d_gene: NA; abundance: NA; j_gene: TRBJ2-5; CDR3aa: CASSNSLQETQYF; CDR3nt: TGTGCCAGCAGTAACAGCCTCCAAGAGACCCAGTACTTC
v_gene: TRBV2; d_gene: NA; abundance: NA; j_gene: TRBJ2-5; CDR3aa: CASIRGTETQYF; CDR3nt: TGTGCCAGCATCCGGGGGACAGAGACCCAGTACTTC
v_gene: TRBV5-5; d_gene: NA; abundance: once; j_gene: TRBJ1-2; CDR3aa: CASRPWREDYGYTF; CDR3nt: TGTGCCAGCAGACCGTGGAGGGAAGACTATGGCTACACCTTC
v_gene: TRBV7-9; d_gene: TRBD2; abundance: NA; j_gene: TRBJ2-5; CDR3aa: CASSGRLAEVETQYF; CDR3nt: TGTGCCAGCAGCGGGAGACTAGCCGAAGTAGAGACCCAGTACTTC
v_gene: TRBV7-8; d_gene: TRBD2; abundance: NA; j_gene: TRBJ2-1; CDR3aa: CASSLRTSGGEQFF; CDR3nt: TGTGCCAGCAGCCTTCGGACTAGCGGGGGCGAGCAGTTCTTC
v_gene: TRBV5-1; d_gene: NA; abundance: NA; j_gene: TRBJ2-3; CDR3aa: CASSSGLKPSTDTQYF; CDR3nt: TGCGCCAGCAGCTCCGGACTGAAGCCTAGCACAGATACGCAGTATTTT
v_gene: TRBV5-4; d_gene: TRBD2; abundance: NA; j_gene: TRBJ2-3; CDR3aa: CASSLRLAGDTDTQYF; CDR3nt: TGTGCCAGCAGCTTGCGACTAGCGGGGGACACAGATACGCAGTATTTT
v_gene: TRBV28; d_gene: NA; abundance: NA; j_gene: TRBJ1-1; CDR3aa: CASSLSPGNTEAFF; CDR3nt: TGTGCCAGCAGTTTATCCCCGGGGAACACTGAAGCTTTCTTT
v_gene: TRBV5-8; d_gene: NA; abundance: NA; j_gene: TRBJ2-6; CDR3aa: CASSPEISSGANVLTF; CDR3nt: TGTGCCAGCAGCCCAGAAATTTCCTCTGGGGCCAACGTCCTGACTTTC
v_gene: TRBV25-1; d_gene: TRBD2; abundance: NA; j_gene: TRBJ2-2; CDR3aa: CASTVGGANTGELFF; CDR3nt: TGTGCCAGCACAGTGGGGGGGGCGAACACCGGGGAGCTGTTTTTT
v_gene: TRBV11-2; d_gene: NA; abundance: NA; j_gene: TRBJ1-3; CDR3aa: CASHPWGRGNTIYF; CDR3nt: TGTGCCAGCCATCCCTGGGGCCGTGGAAACACCATATATTTT
v_gene: TRBV2; d_gene: NA; abundance: NA; j_gene: TRBJ2-7; CDR3aa: CASREQGPTYEQYF; CDR3nt: TGTGCCAGCAGAGAACAGGGCCCTACCTACGAGCAGTACTTC
v_gene: TRBV5-4; d_gene: TRBD1; abundance: NA; j_gene: TRBJ2-1; CDR3aa: CASSLLDRADNEQFF; CDR3nt: TGTGCCAGCAGCCTGCTGGACAGGGCTGACAATGAGCAGTTCTTC
v_gene: TRBV12-5; d_gene: TRBD1; abundance: few; j_gene: TRBJ1-2; CDR3aa: CASGSPQGDLYGYTF; CDR3nt: TGTGCTAGTGGTTCTCCCCAGGGGGATCTCTATGGCTACACCTTC
v_gene: TRBV9; d_gene: TRBD2; abundance: NA; j_gene: TRBJ2-3; CDR3aa: CASSGTSRVTDTQYF; CDR3nt: TGTGCCAGCAGCGGGACTAGTAGGGTCACAGATACGCAGTATTTT